This record looks at one TCR beta chain sequence and its context. With V trimmed by 7 bases and J by 7 bases, 9 bases remained unmatched. Germline V gives CDR1 PRHDT, CDR2 FYEKMQ (reference sequence). The CDR3 is made up of 15 amino acids. An absence of ophthalmopathy progression within 18 months meant stable Graves' hyperthyroidism. The sample is drawn from a study of T cells in Graves' hyperthyroidism and ophthalmopathy. What was amplified from RNA transcripts were TCR beta CDR3 regions. The HTBI primer set drove a first-round RT-PCR of the TCR CDR3. TCRdb recomputed calls from the multiplex PCR reads with MiXCR, one row per CDR3 protein. This sample has roughly 800,000 distinct CDR3 sequences, with over 35% found just once.

The chain is built from TRBV13 and TRBJ2-7; 14 bases agree with TRBD2. The TCR sequence derives from a man aged 18 to 29 with Graves' hyperthyroidism. Sequencing was done on a sample of blood. The DNA of the CDR3 is TGTGCCAGCACCGGGACTAGCGGGGGCCGGGGAGAGCAGTACTTC. This codes for CASTGTSGGRGEQYF.